The 21 T cell receptor beta chains below come from one sample, sequenced in a study of T cells after yellow fever vaccination. MiXCR, run by TCRdb on the 5' RACE reads, gives a single entry per CDR3 protein. Here the sample spans 100,000 to 150,000 distinct CDR3 sequences, around 15% being singletons. The input for sequencing was CD8+ T cells sorted from PBMCs, taken 5 days after the yellow fever booster vaccination. These receptors originate from a man younger than 35 who received the YFV17D yellow fever vaccine.

The chain couples TRBV12-3 or TRBV12-4 to TRBJ2-3; D unclear. With 3 bases removed from V and 2 bases from J, the gap between germline ends came to 12 bases. This CDR3 has 15 amino acids. CDR3 sequence reads: CASSFLRSTTDTQYF. The CDR3 DNA is TGTGCCAGCAGTTTTCTGCGGTCGACCACAGATACGCAGTATTTT.

This clonotype has a handful of counts. The chain has TRBV7-6 and TRBJ2-3; D gene ambiguous. V was trimmed by 4 bases and J by 6 bases, leaving 8 bases between them. Germline V gene lookup returns CDR1 SGHVS and CDR2 FNYEAQ. The CDR3 is 12 residues long. In nucleotides, the CDR3 is TGTGCCAGCAGCTGGTCCTCGGATACGCAGTATTTT. This sequence encodes CASSWSSDTQYF.

The genes are TRBV6-6 and TRBJ2-3; D unresolved. Germline CDR1 MNHNY, CDR2 SVGAGI (reference sequence). V lost 5 bases and J 2 bases, leaving 8 bases between the germline ends. The CDR3 sequence is 13 residues long. The CDR3 region is CASSLDHTDTQYF. CDR3 coding DNA: TGTGCCAGCAGTCTCGACCACACAGATACGCAGTATTTT.

In this sample, this clonotype turned up a few times. The DNA of the CDR3 is TGTGCCAGCAGCCCGGACTATATCGGCGAGCAGTACGTC. This sequence encodes CASSPDYIGEQYV. The chain couples TRBV4-2 to TRBJ2-7; TRBD2 might be the D (6 bases). The CDR3 length is 13 residues. V was trimmed by 4 bases and J by 6 bases, leaving 13 bases between them. Germline CDR1 and CDR2: LGHNA and YNFKEQ.

The rearrangement joins TRBV12-3 or TRBV12-4 to TRBJ2-2; 8 nucleotides match TRBD1. V lost 3 bases, J lost 6 bases, and 9 bases stayed unmatched. The CDR3 length is 16 residues. CDR3 in amino acids: CASSFARGQGSGELFF. DNA for the CDR3: TGTGCCAGCAGTTTTGCAAGAGGACAGGGTTCCGGGGAGCTGTTTTTT.

Only a few counts were recorded for this clonotype. This chain uses TRBV4-3 with TRBJ1-1; TRBD1 agrees at 11 bases. The CDR3 spans 15 residues. CDR1 and CDR2 (germline): LGHNA, YSLEER. The V segment lost 3 bases and the J segment 2 bases; nucleotides outside the gene matches: 2. CDR3 protein: CASSHRTGGNTEAFF. The CDR3, as DNA: TGCGCCAGCAGCCACCGGACAGGGGGCAACACTGAAGCTTTCTTT.

This clonotype was seen a few times. J is TRBJ2-7 and V is TRBV11-2, with TRBD1 matching 7 bases. The germline V gene encodes CDR1 SGHAT and CDR2 FQNNGV. Trimming removed 1 base from V and 3 bases from J; junction bases left unmatched: 6. The CDR3 is made up of 15 amino acids. The CDR3 coding sequence is TGTGCCAGCAGCTTAGGCGCAGGGGGATACTACGAGCAGTACTTC. The encoded protein is CASSLGAGGYYEQYF.

The chain is built from TRBV15 and TRBJ1-6; D ambiguous. Germline V gene lookup returns CDR1 LNHNV and CDR2 YYDKDF (reference sequence). Trimming shortened V by 1 base and J by 0 bases, and 10 bases separated the two germline ends. This CDR3 spans 17 amino acids. For the CDR3, the DNA is TGTGCCACCAGCAGAGGAAGCCGGGACTCCTATAATTCACCCCTCCACTTT. This encodes CATSRGSRDSYNSPLHF.

In this sample, this clonotype turned up a few times. The chain carries TRBV27 and TRBJ2-1; 10 nucleotides match TRBD1. Germline V gives CDR1 MNHEY, CDR2 SMNVEV (reference sequence). With 2 bases clipped from V and 3 bases from J, the junction kept 4 bases outside the gene matches. This CDR3 is built from 16 residues. The CDR3 DNA sequence: TGTGCCAGCAGTTTAATCGGGACAGGGGTCTACAATGAGCAGTTCTTC. Translation: CASSLIGTGVYNEQFF.

This chain uses TRBV11-2 with TRBJ2-3, with TRBD2 matching 8 bases. Germline values: CDR1 SGHAT, CDR2 FQNNGV. CDR3 length: 15 amino acids. Trimming at V came to 1 base and at J to 5 bases, leaving 5 bases not matched to a gene. The CDR3 protein is CASSLVGGAVDTQYF. In DNA, the CDR3 is TGTGCCAGCAGCTTAGTCGGGGGGGCAGTAGATACGCAGTATTTT.

This clonotype was recorded a few times. J is TRBJ1-4 and V is TRBV4-1; no reliable D call. Trimming took off 4 bases at V and 0 bases at J, with 6 bases between the two ends. The CDR3 contains 14 residues. Germline-derived CDR1 and CDR2 are MGHRA and YSYEKL. CDR3: CASSLHPTNEKLFF. In DNA, the CDR3 is TGCGCCAGCAGCCTACATCCAACTAATGAAAAACTGTTTTTT.

The chain has TRBV7-2 and TRBJ2-7, with D unclear. The ends were cut back, 2 bases at V and 7 bases at J, with 15 bases in the middle. CDR3 length equals 14 residues. CDR1 and CDR2 from the germline V gene are SGHTA and FQGNSA. The DNA of the CDR3 is TGTGCCAGCAGCTTATCGTTCGGGTCTGAAGAGCAGTACTTC. It codes for CASSLSFGSEEQYF.

V is TRBV20-1 and J is TRBJ2-1; 8 nucleotides agree with TRBD2. With V trimmed by 3 bases and J by 1 base, 5 bases remained unmatched. Germline-derived CDR1 and CDR2 are DFQATT and SNEGSKA (reference sequence). The CDR3 sequence is 15 residues long. The CDR3 sequence is CSARGLGLSYNEQFF. The CDR3 coding sequence is TGCAGTGCTAGGGGACTAGGTTTATCCTACAATGAGCAGTTCTTC.

This clonotype was seen only a few times. The rearrangement uses TRBV15 and TRBJ1-5, with 10 bases matching TRBD1. V was clipped by 5 bases and J by 4 bases; unmatched bases: 2. Germline assignment: CDR1 LNHNV and CDR2 YYDKDF (reference sequence). This CDR3 has 14 amino acids. The CDR3 DNA reads as TGTGCCACCAGCGGGGACAGGGGAAATCAGCCCCAGCATTTT. It yields the protein CATSGDRGNQPQHF. Full variable domain (rest looked up from reference TRBV15 and TRBJ1-5): DAMVIQNPRYQVTQFGKPVTLSCSQTLNHNVMYWYQQKSSQAPKLLFHYYDKDFNNEADTPDNFQSRRPNTSFCFLDIRSPGLGDTAMYLCATSGDRGNQPQHFGDGTRLSIL.

This clonotype appeared many times. V usage is TRBV10-3 and J usage is TRBJ2-7; D possibly corresponds to TRBD2 (6 bases). Germline-derived CDR1 and CDR2 are ENHRY and SYGVKD. V was pared by 4 bases and J by 0 bases, with 10 bases between. This CDR3 is 14 amino acids long. In nucleotides, the CDR3 is TGTGCCATCAGTGCGGCCGGGAGCTCCTACGAGCAGTACTTC. Translated: CAISAAGSSYEQYF.

The chain carries TRBV7-9 and TRBJ1-1; no definite D call. The length of the CDR3 is 15 residues. Between the trimmed V and J ends, which lost 3 bases and 1 base, there was a span of 12 bases. From germline, CDR1 is SEHNR and CDR2 FQNEAQ (reference sequence). CDR3 DNA: TGTGCCAGCAGCTTCACACGGGGTAGGAACACTGAAGCTTTCTTT. This encodes CASSFTRGRNTEAFF.

This chain connects TRBV9 to TRBJ2-7; 9 bases agree with TRBD1. The CDR3 extends over 15 amino acids. CDR1 SGDLS and CDR2 YYNGEE come from the germline V gene. V shed 0 bases and J 2 bases; nucleotides not matched to a gene: 3. CDR3 nucleotide sequence: TGTGCCAGCAGCGTAGGACAGGGGGAAACCTACGAGCAGTACTTC. Encoded protein: CASSVGQGETYEQYF.

A single count supports this clonotype. This chain joins TRBV5-5 and TRBJ2-5; D not certain. Looked up from germline, CDR1 is SGHKS and CDR2 is YYEKEE (reference sequence). The length of the CDR3 is 13 residues. The V gene lost 1 base and the J gene lost 3 bases, with 7 bases spanning the gap. Here the CDR3 reads CASSLRFEETQYF. CDR3 nucleotides: TGTGCCAGCAGCTTGAGGTTTGAAGAGACCCAGTACTTC.

The sample holds a few counts of this clonotype. The CDR3 protein is CSVEGGGLDYEQYF. The CDR3 DNA sequence: TGCAGCGTTGAGGGGGGAGGATTGGATTACGAGCAGTACTTC. The rearrangement joins TRBV29-1 to TRBJ2-7; possible D gene TRBD2, 6 bases. Trimming left V 3 bases short and J 4 bases short, with 16 bases between. Germline lookup yields CDR1 SQVTM and CDR2 ANQGSEA. The CDR3 loop spans 14 amino acids.

This clonotype was observed a handful of times. This rearrangement joins TRBV4-3 to TRBJ1-4; D possibly corresponds to TRBD1 (6 bases). The CDR3 is 15 residues long. The V end lost 1 base, the J end lost 8 bases, and 14 bases lay between the germline ends. Germline V gene sequence: CDR1 LGHNA, CDR2 YSLEER. DNA for the CDR3: TGCGCCAGCAGCCAAGGCTTACAGGGAGGCGAAAAACTGTTTTTT. Protein: CASSQGLQGGEKLFF.

This clonotype was counted a few times. The chain links TRBV12-3 or TRBV12-4 to TRBJ2-5; TRBD1 is a possible D gene (6 bases). This CDR3 contains 14 residues. Trimming stripped 6 bases from V and 0 bases from J, with 11 bases between. CDR3 bases: TGTGCCAGCAGCTCCGGGACATACCAAGAGACCCAGTACTTC. It yields the protein CASSSGTYQETQYF.